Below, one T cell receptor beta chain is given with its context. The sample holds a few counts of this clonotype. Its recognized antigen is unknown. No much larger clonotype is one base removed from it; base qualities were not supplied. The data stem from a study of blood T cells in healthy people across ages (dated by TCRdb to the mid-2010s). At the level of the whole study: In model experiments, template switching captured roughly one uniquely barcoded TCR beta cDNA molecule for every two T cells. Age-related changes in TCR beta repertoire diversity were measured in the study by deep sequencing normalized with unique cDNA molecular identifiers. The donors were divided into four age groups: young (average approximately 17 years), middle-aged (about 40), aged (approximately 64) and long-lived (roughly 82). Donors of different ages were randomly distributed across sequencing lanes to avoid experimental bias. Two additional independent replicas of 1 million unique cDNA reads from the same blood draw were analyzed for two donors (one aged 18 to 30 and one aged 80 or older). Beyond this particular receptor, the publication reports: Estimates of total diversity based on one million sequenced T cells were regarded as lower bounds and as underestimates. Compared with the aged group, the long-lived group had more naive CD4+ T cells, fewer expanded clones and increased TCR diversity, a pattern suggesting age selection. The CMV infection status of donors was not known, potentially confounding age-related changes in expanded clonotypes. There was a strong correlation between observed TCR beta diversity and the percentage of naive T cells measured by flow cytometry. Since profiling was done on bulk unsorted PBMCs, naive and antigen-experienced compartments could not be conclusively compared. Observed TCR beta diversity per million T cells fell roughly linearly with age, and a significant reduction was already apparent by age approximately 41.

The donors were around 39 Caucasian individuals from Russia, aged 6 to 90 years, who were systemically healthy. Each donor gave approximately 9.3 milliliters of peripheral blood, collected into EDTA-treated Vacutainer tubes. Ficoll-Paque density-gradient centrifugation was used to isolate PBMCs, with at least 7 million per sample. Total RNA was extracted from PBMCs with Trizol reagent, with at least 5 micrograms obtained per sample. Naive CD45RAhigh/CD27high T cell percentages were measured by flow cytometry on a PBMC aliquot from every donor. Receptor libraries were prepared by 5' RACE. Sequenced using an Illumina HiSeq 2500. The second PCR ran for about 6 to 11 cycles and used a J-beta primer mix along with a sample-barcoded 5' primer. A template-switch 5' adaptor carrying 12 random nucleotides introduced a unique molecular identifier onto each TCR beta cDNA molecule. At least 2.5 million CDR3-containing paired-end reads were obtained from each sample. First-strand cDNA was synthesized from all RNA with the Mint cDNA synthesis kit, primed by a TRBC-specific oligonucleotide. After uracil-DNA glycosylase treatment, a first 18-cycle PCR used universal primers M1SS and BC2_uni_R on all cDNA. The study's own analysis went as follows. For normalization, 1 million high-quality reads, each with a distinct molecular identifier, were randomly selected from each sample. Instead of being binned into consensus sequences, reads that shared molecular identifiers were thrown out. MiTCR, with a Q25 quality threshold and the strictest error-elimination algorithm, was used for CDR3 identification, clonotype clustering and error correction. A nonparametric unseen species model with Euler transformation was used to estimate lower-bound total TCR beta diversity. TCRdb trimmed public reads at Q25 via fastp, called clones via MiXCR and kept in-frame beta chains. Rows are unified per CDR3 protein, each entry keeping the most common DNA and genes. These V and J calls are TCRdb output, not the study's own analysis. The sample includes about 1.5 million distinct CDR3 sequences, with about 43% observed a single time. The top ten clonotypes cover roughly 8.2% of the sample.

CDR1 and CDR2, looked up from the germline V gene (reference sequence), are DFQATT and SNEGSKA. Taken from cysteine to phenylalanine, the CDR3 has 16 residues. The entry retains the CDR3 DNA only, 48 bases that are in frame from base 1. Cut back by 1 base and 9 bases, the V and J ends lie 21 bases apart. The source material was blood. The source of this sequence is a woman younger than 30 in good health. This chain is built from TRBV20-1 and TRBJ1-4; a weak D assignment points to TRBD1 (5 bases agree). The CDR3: CSARANGAGRNKKLFF. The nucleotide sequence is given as TGCAGTGCTAGAGCGAACGGGGCAGGGAGGAATAAAAAACTGTTTTTT.